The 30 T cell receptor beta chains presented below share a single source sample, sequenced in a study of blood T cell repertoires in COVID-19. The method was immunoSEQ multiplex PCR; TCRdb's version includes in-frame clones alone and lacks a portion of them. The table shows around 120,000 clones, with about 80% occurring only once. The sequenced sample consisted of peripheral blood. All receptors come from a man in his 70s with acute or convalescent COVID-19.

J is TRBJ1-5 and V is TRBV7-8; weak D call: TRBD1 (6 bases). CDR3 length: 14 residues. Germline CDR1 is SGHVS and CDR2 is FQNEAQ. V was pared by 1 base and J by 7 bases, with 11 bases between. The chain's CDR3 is CASSLGTGLQPQHF. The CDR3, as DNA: TGTGCCAGCAGCTTAGGCACAGGGTTACAGCCCCAGCATTTT.

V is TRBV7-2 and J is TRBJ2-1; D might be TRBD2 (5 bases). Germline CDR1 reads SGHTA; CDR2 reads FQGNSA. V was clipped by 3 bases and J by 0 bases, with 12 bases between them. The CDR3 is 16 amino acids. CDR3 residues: CASSLTGLGSYNEQFF. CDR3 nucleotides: TGTGCCAGCAGCTTGACCGGACTGGGCTCCTACAATGAGCAGTTCTTC.

The DNA for the CDR3 is TGTGCCAGCAGCGTAGGGACAACCCAACGCACCCAGTACTTC. Translated, it gives CASSVGTTQRTQYF. The chain carries TRBV9 and TRBJ2-5, with D perhaps matching TRBD1 (5 bases). The CDR3 totals 14 residues. The V gene lost 0 bases and the J gene lost 8 bases, with 14 bases spanning the gap. Germline V gene sequence: CDR1 SGDLS, CDR2 YYNGEE.

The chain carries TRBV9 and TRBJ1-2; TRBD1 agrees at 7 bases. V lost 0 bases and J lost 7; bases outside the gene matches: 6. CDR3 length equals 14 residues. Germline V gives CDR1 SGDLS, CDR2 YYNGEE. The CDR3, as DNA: TGTGCCAGCAGCGTAGACACAGGGGCTGTTGGCTACACCTTC. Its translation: CASSVDTGAVGYTF.

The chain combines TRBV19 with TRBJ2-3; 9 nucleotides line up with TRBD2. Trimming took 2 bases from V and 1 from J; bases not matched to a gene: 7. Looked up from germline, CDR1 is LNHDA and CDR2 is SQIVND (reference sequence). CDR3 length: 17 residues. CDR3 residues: CASSILRGGAGTDTQYF. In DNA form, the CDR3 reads TGTGCCAGTAGTATACTGCGCGGGGGGGCCGGCACAGATACGCAGTATTTT.

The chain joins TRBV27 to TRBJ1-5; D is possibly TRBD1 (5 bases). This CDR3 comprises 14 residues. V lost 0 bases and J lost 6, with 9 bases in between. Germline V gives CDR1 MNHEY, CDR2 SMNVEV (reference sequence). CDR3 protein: CASSLSGEGQPQHF. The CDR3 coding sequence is TGTGCCAGCAGTTTATCAGGGGAGGGTCAGCCCCAGCATTTT.

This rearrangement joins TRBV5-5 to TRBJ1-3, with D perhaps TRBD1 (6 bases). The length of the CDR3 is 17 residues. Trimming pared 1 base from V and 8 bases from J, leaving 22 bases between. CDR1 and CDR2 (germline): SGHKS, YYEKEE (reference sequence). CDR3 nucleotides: TGTGCCAGCAGCTTGACTCCAGATACAGGGCCCGGAGACACCATATATTTT. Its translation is CASSLTPDTGPGDTIYF.

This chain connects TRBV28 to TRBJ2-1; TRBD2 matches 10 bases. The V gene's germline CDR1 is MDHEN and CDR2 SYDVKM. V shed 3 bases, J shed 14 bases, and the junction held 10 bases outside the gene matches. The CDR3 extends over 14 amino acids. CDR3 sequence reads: CASSFGLAVRGKFF. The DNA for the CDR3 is TGTGCCAGCAGTTTCGGACTAGCGGTTAGGGGGAAGTTCTTC.

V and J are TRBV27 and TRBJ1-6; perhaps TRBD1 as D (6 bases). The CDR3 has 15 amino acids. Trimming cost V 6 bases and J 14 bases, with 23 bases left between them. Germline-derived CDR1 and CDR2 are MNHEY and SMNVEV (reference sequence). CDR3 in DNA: TGTGCCAGCAGCCCGACCCCGGACAGTCCCTTGGCCCTCCACTTT. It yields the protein CASSPTPDSPLALHF.

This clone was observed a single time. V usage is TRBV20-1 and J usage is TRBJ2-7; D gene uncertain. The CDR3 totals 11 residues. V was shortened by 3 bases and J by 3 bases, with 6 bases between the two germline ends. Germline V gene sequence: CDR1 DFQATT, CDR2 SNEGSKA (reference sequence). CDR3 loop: CSASNGYEQYF. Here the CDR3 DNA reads TGCAGTGCTAGTAACGGCTACGAGCAGTACTTC.

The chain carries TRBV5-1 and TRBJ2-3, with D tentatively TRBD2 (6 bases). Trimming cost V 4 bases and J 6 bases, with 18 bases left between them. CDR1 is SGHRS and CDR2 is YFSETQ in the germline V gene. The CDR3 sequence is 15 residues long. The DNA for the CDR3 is TGCGCCAGCAGCCCATCCGGGACTTTGGGGGATACGCAGTATTTT. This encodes CASSPSGTLGDTQYF.

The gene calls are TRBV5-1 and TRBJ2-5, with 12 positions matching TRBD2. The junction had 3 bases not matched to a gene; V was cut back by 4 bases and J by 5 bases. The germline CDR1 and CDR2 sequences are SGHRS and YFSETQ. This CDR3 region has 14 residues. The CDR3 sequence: CASSLTSGGETQYF. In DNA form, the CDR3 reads TGCGCCAGCAGCCTGACTAGCGGGGGCGAGACCCAGTACTTC.

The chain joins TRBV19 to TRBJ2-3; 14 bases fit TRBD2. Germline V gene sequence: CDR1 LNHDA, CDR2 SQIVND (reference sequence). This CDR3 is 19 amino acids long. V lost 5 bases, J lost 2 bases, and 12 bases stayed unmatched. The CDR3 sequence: CASSARGLAGGVPTDTQYF. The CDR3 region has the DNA TGTGCCAGTAGTGCGAGAGGACTAGCGGGAGGAGTCCCCACAGATACGCAGTATTTT. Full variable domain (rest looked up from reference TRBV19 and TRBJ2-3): DGGITQSPKYLFRKEGQNVTLSCEQNLNHDAMYWYRQDPGQGLRLIYYSQIVNDFQKGDIAEGYSVSREKKESFPLTVTSAQKNPTAFYLCASSARGLAGGVPTDTQYFGPGTRLTVL.

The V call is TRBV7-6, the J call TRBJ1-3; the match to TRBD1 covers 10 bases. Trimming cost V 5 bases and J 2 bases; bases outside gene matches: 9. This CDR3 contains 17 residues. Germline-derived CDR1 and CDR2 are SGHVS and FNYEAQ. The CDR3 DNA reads TGTGCCAGCAGCAGTAAAGACAGGGGGCAAACTGGAAACACCATATATTTT. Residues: CASSSKDRGQTGNTIYF.

The CDR3 is CASSQMGRMNTEAFF. The DNA for the CDR3 is TGTGCCAGCAGCCAAATGGGGCGGATGAACACTGAAGCTTTCTTT. The chain has TRBV4-2 and TRBJ1-1, with D maybe TRBD1 (5 bases). V lost 2 bases and J lost 0, with 10 bases in between. This CDR3 has 15 residues. Germline CDR1 reads LGHNA; CDR2 reads YNFKEQ.

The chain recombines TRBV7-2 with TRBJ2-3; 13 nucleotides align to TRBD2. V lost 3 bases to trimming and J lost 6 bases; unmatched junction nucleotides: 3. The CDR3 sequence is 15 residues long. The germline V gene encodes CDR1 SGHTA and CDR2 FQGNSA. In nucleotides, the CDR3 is TGTGCCAGCAGCTTCCCGACTAGCGGGGGGGATACGCAGTATTTT. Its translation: CASSFPTSGGDTQYF.

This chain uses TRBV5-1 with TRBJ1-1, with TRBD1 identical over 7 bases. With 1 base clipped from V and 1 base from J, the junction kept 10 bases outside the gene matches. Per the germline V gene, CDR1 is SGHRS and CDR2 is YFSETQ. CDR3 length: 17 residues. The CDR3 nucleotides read TGCGCCAGCAGCTTGCTCTTATTGACAGGGTCGAACACTGAAGCTTTCTTT. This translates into CASSLLLLTGSNTEAFF.

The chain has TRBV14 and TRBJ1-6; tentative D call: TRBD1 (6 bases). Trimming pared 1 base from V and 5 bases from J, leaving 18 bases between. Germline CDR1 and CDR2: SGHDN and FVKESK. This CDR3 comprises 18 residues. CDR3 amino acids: CASSQVSQGSRDNSPLHF. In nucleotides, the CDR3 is TGTGCCAGCAGCCAAGTATCTCAGGGGTCCCGAGATAATTCACCCCTCCACTTT.

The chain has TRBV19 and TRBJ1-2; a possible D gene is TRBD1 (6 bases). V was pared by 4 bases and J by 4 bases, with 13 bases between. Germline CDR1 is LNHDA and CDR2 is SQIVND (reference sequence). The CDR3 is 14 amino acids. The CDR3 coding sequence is TGTGCCAGTAGTAAACAGGGCTCTCTCTATGGCTACACCTTC. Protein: CASSKQGSLYGYTF.

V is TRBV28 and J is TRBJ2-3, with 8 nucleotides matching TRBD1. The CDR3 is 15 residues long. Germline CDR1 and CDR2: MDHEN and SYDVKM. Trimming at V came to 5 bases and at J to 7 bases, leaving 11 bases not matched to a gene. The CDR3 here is CASSPGDRKGNTQYF. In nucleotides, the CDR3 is TGTGCCAGCAGTCCCGGGGACAGGAAGGGGAATACGCAGTATTTT.

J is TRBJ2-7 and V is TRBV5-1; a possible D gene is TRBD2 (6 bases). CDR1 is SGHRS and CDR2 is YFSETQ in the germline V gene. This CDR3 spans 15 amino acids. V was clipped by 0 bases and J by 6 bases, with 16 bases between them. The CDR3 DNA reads TGCGCCAGCAGCTTGGGATGGGGGGAACGAGTCGAGCAGTACTTC. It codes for CASSLGWGERVEQYF.

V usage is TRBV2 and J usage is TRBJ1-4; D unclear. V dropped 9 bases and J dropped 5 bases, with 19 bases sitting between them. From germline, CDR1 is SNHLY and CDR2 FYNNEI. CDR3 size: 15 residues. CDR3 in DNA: TGTGCCAGTGACCGTGCCGGGTCGGGGAATGAAAAACTGTTTTTT. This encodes CASDRAGSGNEKLFF.

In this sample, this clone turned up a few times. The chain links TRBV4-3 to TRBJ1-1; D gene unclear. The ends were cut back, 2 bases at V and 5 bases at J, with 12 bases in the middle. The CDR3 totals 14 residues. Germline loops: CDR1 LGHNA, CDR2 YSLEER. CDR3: CASSQKGMRTEAFF. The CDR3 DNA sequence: TGCGCCAGCAGCCAAAAAGGTATGAGGACTGAAGCTTTCTTT.

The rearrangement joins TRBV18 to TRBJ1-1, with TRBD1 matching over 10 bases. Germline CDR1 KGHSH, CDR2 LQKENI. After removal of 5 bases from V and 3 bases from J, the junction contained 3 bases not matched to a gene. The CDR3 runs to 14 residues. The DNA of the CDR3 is TGTGCCAGCTCAGCCGGGACAGGGGACACTGAAGCTTTCTTT. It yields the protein CASSAGTGDTEAFF.

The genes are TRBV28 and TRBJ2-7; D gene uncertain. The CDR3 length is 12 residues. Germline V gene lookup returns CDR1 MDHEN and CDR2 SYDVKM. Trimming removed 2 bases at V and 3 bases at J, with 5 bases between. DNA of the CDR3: TGTGCCAGCAGTTTAAACAGCTACGAGCAGTACTTC. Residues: CASSLNSYEQYF. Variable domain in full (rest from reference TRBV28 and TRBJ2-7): DVKVTQSSRYLVKRTGEKVFLECVQDMDHENMFWYRQDPGLGLRLIYFSYDVKMKEKGDIPEGYSVSREKKERFSLILESASTNQTSMYLCASSLNSYEQYFGPGTRLTVT.

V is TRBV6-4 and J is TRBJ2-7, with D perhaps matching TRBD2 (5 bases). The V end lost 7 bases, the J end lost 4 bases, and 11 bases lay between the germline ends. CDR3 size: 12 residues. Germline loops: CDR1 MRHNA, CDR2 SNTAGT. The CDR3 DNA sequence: TGTGCCAGCAAACATAGAGGGTACGAGCAGTACTTC. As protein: CASKHRGYEQYF.

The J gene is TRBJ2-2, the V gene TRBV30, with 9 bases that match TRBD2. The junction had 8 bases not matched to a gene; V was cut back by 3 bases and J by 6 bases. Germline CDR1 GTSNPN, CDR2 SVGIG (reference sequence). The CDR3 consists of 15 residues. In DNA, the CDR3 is TGTGCCTGGAGAAACGGCGGGGGGGCCCCCGGGGAGCTGTTTTTT. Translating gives CAWRNGGGAPGELFF.

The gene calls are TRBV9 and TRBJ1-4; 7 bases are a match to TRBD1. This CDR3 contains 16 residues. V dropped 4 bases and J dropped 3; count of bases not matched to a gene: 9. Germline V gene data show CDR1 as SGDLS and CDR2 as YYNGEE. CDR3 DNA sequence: TGTGCCAGCAGCAAGACAGGGAATAGTCCTAATGAAAAACTGTTTTTT. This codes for CASSKTGNSPNEKLFF.

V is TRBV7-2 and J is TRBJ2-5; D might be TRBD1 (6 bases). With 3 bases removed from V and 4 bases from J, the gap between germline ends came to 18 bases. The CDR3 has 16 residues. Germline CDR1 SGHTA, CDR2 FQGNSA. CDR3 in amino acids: CASSFLAGPGAETQYF. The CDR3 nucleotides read TGTGCCAGCAGCTTCCTAGCTGGTCCAGGGGCAGAGACCCAGTACTTC.

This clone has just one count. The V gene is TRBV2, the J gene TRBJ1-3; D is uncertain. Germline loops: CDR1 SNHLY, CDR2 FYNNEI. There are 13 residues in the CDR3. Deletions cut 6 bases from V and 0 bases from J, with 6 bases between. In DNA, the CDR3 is TGTGCCAGCAGCGACAACTCTGGAAACACCATATATTTT. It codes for CASSDNSGNTIYF.